The sequence of this T cell receptor beta chain was determined in a study of Ad26.COV2.S vaccination and SARS-CoV-2 variants. Overall study: Ad26.COV2.S given intramuscularly, once or twice 56 days apart.

The V and J ends lost 1 base and 4 bases respectively, with 8 bases between them. The length of the CDR3 is 14 residues. Germline CDR1 and CDR2: SGHAT and FQNNGV. Clones were read by immunoSEQ multiplex PCR, and TCRdb kept only the in-frame ones, dropping some. The data contain roughly 700,000 clones, approximately 88% of them singletons. Treatment reported: approximately 18 received Ad26.COV2.S at low or high dose, single or two shots; 5 received placebo; per-sample allocation not given. Samples were taken on day 63 after the first vaccine or placebo injection. Wuhan-strain SARS-CoV-2 spike was expressed by the Ad26 vector that made up the vaccine. Worth noting for this clone: No antigen is known for it. Other nucleotide sequences from this sample produce the same CDR3.

Study observations and caveats: Ad26.COV2.S recipients had broader spike-specific TCRs (P = 0.0014). Recipients of vaccine and of placebo showed similar breadth of their non-spike TCR repertoires.

This material consisted of peripheral blood, taken in a trial of Ad26.COV2.S vaccine versus placebo. The sequence was obtained from a person aged 18-65 years who received the Ad26.COV2.S COVID-19 vaccine or a placebo. This chain links TRBV11-2 with TRBJ1-3, with D perhaps TRBD1 (5 bases). CDR3 protein: CASSLGGSGNTIYF. The CDR3, as DNA: TGTGCCAGCAGCTTAGGGGGGTCCGGAAACACCATATATTTT.